The 26 T cell receptor beta chains below were found in one sample sequenced in a study of blood T cells in healthy people across ages. For the second PCR, which ran for 7 to 11 cycles, a sample-barcoded 5' primer and a J-beta primer mix were used. TCRdb recomputed calls from the 5' RACE reads with MiXCR, one row per CDR3 protein. Of about 810,000 distinct CDR3 sequences in the sample, 35% to 40% were seen once. Material for sequencing was blood. These receptors came from a man between 18 and 35 years old in good health.

In its sample, this clonotype was seen many times. The CDR3 is CASSYAGGYYEQYF. The CDR3 nucleotides read TGTGCCAGCAGCTACGCGGGAGGGTACTACGAGCAGTACTTC. The chain joins TRBV5-6 to TRBJ2-7; 9 bases map to TRBD2. V shed 3 bases and J 3 bases; nucleotides not matched to a gene: 4. The CDR3 is 14 residues long. Germline-derived CDR1 and CDR2 are SGHDT and YYEEEE.

The V call is TRBV21-1, the J call TRBJ2-3. TRBV21-1 is flagged as a pseudogene. The CDR3 consists of 12 residues. DNA for the CDR3: TGTGCCAGCATCATTATCACAGATACGCAGTATTTT. This encodes CASIIITDTQYF.

V is TRBV19 and J is TRBJ1-5; D is possibly TRBD1 (6 bases). The CDR3 loop spans 15 amino acids. Germline values: CDR1 LNHDA, CDR2 SQIVND (reference sequence). Trimming removed 8 bases at V and 5 bases at J, with 19 bases between. The CDR3 DNA reads TGTGCCAGTGGTAGACAGGATGGATCGCATCAGCCCCAGCATTTT. Translation: CASGRQDGSHQPQHF.

This clonotype was observed a handful of times. This chain uses TRBV28 with TRBJ2-1; 8 bases are shared with TRBD2. CDR3 length: 14 residues. Germline V gene lookup returns CDR1 MDHEN and CDR2 SYDVKM. Trimming removed 5 bases from V and 7 bases from J; junction bases left unmatched: 7. The CDR3 region has the DNA TGTGCCAGCAGTACGGGACTAGAAGTAAATGAGCAGTTCTTC. This codes for CASSTGLEVNEQFF.

The chain employs TRBV4-3 and TRBJ1-1; a possible D gene is TRBD1 (6 bases). Trimming stripped 4 bases from V and 6 bases from J, with 12 bases between. Germline CDR1 and CDR2: LGHNA and YSLEER. This CDR3 is built from 13 residues. The CDR3 region is CASSLGGQAEAFF. The CDR3 DNA reads as TGCGCCAGCAGCCTAGGGGGTCAGGCTGAAGCTTTCTTT.

The V and J genes are TRBV24-1 and TRBJ2-5; 8 nucleotides agree with TRBD1. This CDR3 comprises 14 residues. V shed 4 bases, J shed 5 bases, and the junction held 5 bases outside the gene matches. The V gene's germline CDR1 is KGHDR and CDR2 SFDVKD. The CDR3 spells CATSDLTGDETQYF. CDR3 coding DNA: TGTGCCACCAGTGACTTGACAGGGGACGAGACCCAGTACTTC.

For this clonotype: This could be a read error, since a much larger clone is one nucleotide away. CDR3 bases: TGTGCCAGCAGCTTAAGCGGTAACGTAGATACGCAGTATTTT. Amino acids: CASSLSGNVDTQYF. The chain couples TRBV7-6 to TRBJ2-3, with D perhaps matching TRBD2 (5 bases). V lost 2 bases and J lost 5, with 11 bases in between. The CDR3 sequence is 14 residues long. From germline, CDR1 is SGHVS and CDR2 FNYEAQ.

The rearrangement links TRBV21-1 to TRBJ2-7; the table's D gene call, TRBD1, was not cross checked with the DNA. TRBV21-1 has pseudogene status. This CDR3 is built from 13 residues. The CDR3 sequence is CASSEGGGYEQYF. The CDR3 nucleotides read TGTGCCAGCAGCGAAGGTGGGGGCTACGAGCAGTACTTC.

DNA of the CDR3: TGTGCCACCTCTTCGGGACAGGGGGCCTCAGATACGCAGTATTTT. Encoded protein: CATSSGQGASDTQYF. The rearrangement joins TRBV10-3 to TRBJ2-3; 12 bases line up with TRBD1. Losses at the gene ends were 10 bases for V and 4 bases for J; bases not matched to a gene: 9. There are 15 residues in the CDR3. Germline lookup yields CDR1 ENHRY and CDR2 SYGVKD.

This clonotype was detected a few times. The rearrangement links TRBV20-1 to TRBJ2-1; D gene uncertain. The CDR3 loop spans 13 amino acids. Trimming took off 0 bases at V and 7 bases at J, with 10 bases between the two ends. The V gene's germline CDR1 is DFQATT and CDR2 SNEGSKA (reference sequence). The CDR3 reads CSARDLLLNEQFF. The CDR3, as DNA: TGCAGTGCTAGAGATCTCCTTCTGAATGAGCAGTTCTTC.

As regards this clonotype: Compared with germline, one end of the junction differs, possibly owing to a read error. The gene calls are TRBV5-6 and TRBJ1-1; perhaps TRBD1 as D (5 bases). The CDR3 extends over 15 amino acids. Germline V gene lookup returns CDR1 SGHDT and CDR2 YYEEEE. DNA of the CDR3: TGTGCCAGCAGCCCGAGTGGCTGGGGCGACACTGAACCTTTCTTT. Its translation is CASSPSGWGDTEPFF.

This chain uses TRBV6-2 or TRBV6-3 with TRBJ2-2, with 9 bases identical to TRBD1. Per germline, CDR1 MNHEY and CDR2 SVGEGT. Trimming removed 8 bases from V and 4 bases from J; junction bases left unmatched: 5. The CDR3 is 14 amino acids. Written as DNA, the CDR3 is TGTGCCAGCTATCTGGGACAGGGCACCGGGGAGCTGTTTTTT. It specifies CASYLGQGTGELFF.

With regard to this clonotype: It is likely a read error, because the conserved phenylalanine at the end of the CDR3 is missing. The chain combines TRBV5-1 with TRBJ2-1; 9 bases agree with TRBD2. Germline assignment: CDR1 SGHRS and CDR2 YFSETQ. The CDR3 length is 18 residues. The CDR3 coding sequence is TGCGCTAGCAGGGAGAGAGCGGGGGGCCTTAGCTCCTACAATGAGCAGTTCGTC. Amino acids: CASRERAGGLSSYNEQFV.

The V and J genes are TRBV9 and TRBJ2-3; TRBD2 is a possible D gene (7 bases). This CDR3 has 15 amino acids. Per the germline V gene, CDR1 is SGDLS and CDR2 is YYNGEE. Between the trimmed V and J ends, which lost 5 bases and 2 bases, there was a span of 15 bases. As DNA, the CDR3 is TGTGCCAGCAGTGGGGGGGCATCGTCCACAGATACGCAGTATTTT. Residues: CASSGGASSTDTQYF.

The genes are TRBV4-2 and TRBJ2-3; the D is unclear. The V end lost 1 base, the J end lost 5 bases, and 7 bases lay between the germline ends. The germline gives CDR1 LGHNA, CDR2 YNFKEQ. This CDR3 region has 13 residues. CDR3 nucleotides: TGTGCCAGCAGCCAAGCTGGAGAAGATACGCAGTATTTT. This sequence encodes CASSQAGEDTQYF.

This clonotype was detected only a few times. In DNA form, the CDR3 reads TGTGCCAGCAGCCAACTAGCGGGAAAGAGCGAGCAGTACTTC. This encodes CASSQLAGKSEQYF. The chain has TRBV3-1 and TRBJ2-7; 9 bases are a match to TRBD2. CDR3 length: 14 amino acids. J was trimmed by 6 bases and V by 2 bases; bases with no gene match: 5. CDR1 and CDR2 (germline): LGHDT, YNNKEL (reference sequence).

The table lists this clonotype with a few counts. A much larger clone lies a single base off, so this may be a read error. The chain links TRBV12-3 or TRBV12-4 to TRBJ2-3; D is perhaps TRBD2 (6 bases). The CDR3 sequence is 14 residues long. The V end lost 5 bases, the J end lost 3 bases, and 12 bases lay between the germline ends. The DNA for the CDR3 is TGTGCCAGCAGTGGGGGGACTTTGACAGATACGCAGTATTTT. Translated, it gives CASSGGTLTDTQYF.

This clonotype occurred a few times. CDR3: CASSQDWRALRETQYF. CDR3 nucleotides: TGCGCCAGCAGCCAAGATTGGCGGGCCCTAAGAGAGACCCAGTACTTC. The V gene is TRBV4-1, the J gene TRBJ2-5, with D perhaps TRBD2 (5 bases). There are 16 residues in the CDR3. V lost 0 bases and J lost 4, with 15 bases in between. CDR1 MGHRA and CDR2 YSYEKL come from the germline V gene.

A note on this clonotype: With a much larger clone just one base away, this may be a read error. V usage is TRBV7-2 and J usage is TRBJ2-6; 8 positions agree with TRBD1. The V gene end was trimmed by 5 bases and the J gene end by 0 bases; junction bases not matched to a gene: 3. In germline, CDR1 is SGHTA, CDR2 FQGNSA. The CDR3 has 16 amino acids. The CDR3 bases are TGTGCCAGCAGCCCGGGACAGGTCTCTGGGGCCAACGTCCTGACTTTC. Translated, it gives CASSPGQVSGANVLTF. Looking up the rest from reference TRBV7-2 and TRBJ2-6 gives the full variable domain: GAGVSQSPSNKVTEKGKDVELRCDPISGHTALYWYRQSLGQGLEFLIYFQGNSAPDKSGLPSDRFSAERTGGSVSTLTIQRTQQEDSAVYLCASSPGQVSGANVLTFGAGSRLTVL.

The chain combines TRBV27 with TRBJ2-3; tentatively, D is TRBD2 (7 bases). Per the germline V gene, CDR1 is MNHEY and CDR2 is SMNVEV (reference sequence). V lost 7 bases and J 14 bases, leaving 16 bases between the germline ends. There are 11 residues in the CDR3. The CDR3 sequence: CASNGRGRRYF. CDR3 DNA sequence: TGTGCCAGCAATGGGAGGGGGAGGCGGTATTTT.

This chain connects TRBV5-6 to TRBJ2-1, with TRBD1 matching over 8 bases. There are 13 residues in the CDR3. Germline lookup yields CDR1 SGHDT and CDR2 YYEEEE. J gave up 7 bases and V 9 bases, and 9 bases lay outside the gene matches. CDR3 sequence reads: CATRTGNENEQFF. The CDR3 DNA follows: TGTGCCACAAGGACAGGGAATGAGAATGAGCAGTTCTTC.

This clonotype was observed many times. This rearrangement joins TRBV15 to TRBJ2-1; D is possibly TRBD2 (5 bases). This CDR3 is built from 13 residues. The V end was cut by 5 bases, the J end by 7 bases, with 12 bases between. The germline gives CDR1 LNHNV, CDR2 YYDKDF (reference sequence). CDR3 sequence (DNA): TGTGCCACCAGCGCGGGCCTGGGGAATGAGCAGTTCTTC. Its translation is CATSAGLGNEQFF.

This chain uses TRBV4-3 with TRBJ2-1; 9 bases align to TRBD2. Germline V gene lookup returns CDR1 LGHNA and CDR2 YSLEER. The junction had 7 bases not matched to a gene; V was cut back by 0 bases and J by 1 base. The CDR3 length is 18 residues. This CDR3 is CASSQEASGGRSYNEQFF. DNA of the CDR3: TGCGCCAGCAGCCAAGAGGCGAGCGGGGGGCGATCCTACAATGAGCAGTTCTTC.

There are a few counts of this clonotype. This chain connects TRBV27 to TRBJ1-5; weak D call: TRBD1 (5 bases). In germline, CDR1 is MNHEY, CDR2 SMNVEV (reference sequence). CDR3 length equals 14 residues. V was trimmed by 3 bases and J by 5 bases, leaving 11 bases between them. The CDR3 DNA reads TGTGCCAGCAGTTTTAGCGGAGGGGATCAGCCCCAGCATTTT. It specifies CASSFSGGDQPQHF.

The V call is TRBV6-2 or TRBV6-3, the J call TRBJ2-7; maybe TRBD1 (5 bases). V lost 4 bases, J lost 0 bases, and 10 bases lay in between. The CDR3 spans 14 residues. Germline V gene data show CDR1 as MNHEY and CDR2 as SVGEGT. CDR3 nucleotide sequence: TGTGCCAGCAGTTCCAGGGCAAGCTCCTACGAGCAGTACTTC. Amino acids: CASSSRASSYEQYF.

V is TRBV5-5 and J is TRBJ2-1; 9 nucleotides agree with TRBD2. V lost 4 bases, J lost 8 bases, and 16 bases stayed unmatched. The V gene's germline CDR1 is SGHKS and CDR2 YYEKEE (reference sequence). The length of the CDR3 is 17 residues. CDR3 DNA: TGTGCCAGCAGCCATACCGGGACTAGCAGTCGGGTCGATGAGCAGTTCTTC. It specifies CASSHTGTSSRVDEQFF. The whole variable domain, remainder taken from reference TRBV5-5 and TRBJ2-1, is DAGVTQSPTHLIKTRGQQVTLRCSPISGHKSVSWYQQVLGQGPQFIFQYYEKEERGRGNFPDRFSARQFPNYSSELNVNALLLGDSALYLCASSHTGTSSRVDEQFFGPGTRLTVL.